This T cell receptor beta chain was observed in a study of cytomegalovirus exposure and HLA in healthy donors. Study overall: There were some 380 genotyped donors. Of these, 75% to 85% fell in the genetic ancestry cluster associated with self-reported Caucasian donors.

Study results and limitations: Cytomegalovirus association was assigned to 150 to 200 TCR beta chains. Most observed TCR sequences were rare, whereas some public TCRs were detected in many donors. Earlier analysis yielded a pattern in which most TCR beta V segments were productive about 90% or about 30% of the time.

V was clipped by 6 bases and J by 4 bases; unmatched bases: 11. The CDR3 consists of 16 residues. Germline loops: CDR1 KGHSH, CDR2 LQKENI. Worth noting for this clone: What it binds is not known.

In the PCR, 60 Vbeta and 13 Jbeta primers were used. Data came from immunoSEQ multiplex PCR; TCRdb stores just in-frame clones and leaves some out. The sample has roughly 160,000 clones; around 80% are singletons. Sequenced material: PBMCs. The origin of this receptor is a middle-aged man in good health and CMV-seronegative. The J gene is TRBJ2-2, the V gene TRBV18; 7 positions agree with TRBD2. The CDR3 DNA reads TGTGCCAGCTCCCGGGGGGACGGCGGCCCCACCGGGGAGCTGTTTTTT. It yields the protein CASSRGDGGPTGELFF.